The 22 T cell receptor beta chains below all came from one sample that was sequenced in a study of T cell repertoires and HLA-DP antigens. No cognate antigen is known for these TCRs. Profiling relied on immunoSEQ multiplex PCR, and the TCRdb table lists in-frame clones only, not all of them. The sample lists about 73,000 clones; around 77% were seen once. The sequencing input was CD4+ T cells from PBMCs. The receptors stem from a man in his fifties or sixties in good health and CMV-seronegative.

The rearrangement links TRBV20-1 to TRBJ1-4; D is uncertain. Per the germline V gene, CDR1 is DFQATT and CDR2 is SNEGSKA (reference sequence). Trimming pared 0 bases from V and 8 bases from J, leaving 4 bases between. The CDR3 length is 11 residues. CDR3 DNA sequence: TGCAGTGCTAGAGACCGGGAAAAACTGTTTTTT. It is translated as CSARDREKLFF.

The genes are TRBV11-2 and TRBJ2-7; TRBD1 aligns across 8 bases. The CDR3 is made up of 18 amino acids. J lost 4 bases, V lost 0 bases, and 14 bases had no gene match. Germline values: CDR1 SGHAT, CDR2 FQNNGV. The CDR3 sequence: CASSLDLGPGTGLYEQYF. CDR3 DNA: TGTGCCAGCAGCTTAGATCTTGGGCCCGGGACAGGCCTTTACGAGCAGTACTTC.

V is TRBV4-3 and J is TRBJ1-2; no definite D call. The CDR3 is made up of 15 amino acids. The V end was cut by 4 bases, the J end by 6 bases, with 18 bases between. Germline values: CDR1 LGHNA, CDR2 YSLEER. The CDR3 DNA sequence: TGCGCCAGCAGCCGCCTAGACCGTTTGCAGGATGGCTACACCTTC. Protein: CASSRLDRLQDGYTF.

A few counts support this clone. This sequence joins TRBV7-9 and TRBJ1-6; 10 bases are a match to TRBD1. The V gene end was trimmed by 7 bases and the J gene end by 0 bases; junction bases not matched to a gene: 12. The CDR3 has 19 residues. Looked up from germline, CDR1 is SEHNR and CDR2 is FQNEAQ (reference sequence). CDR3 sequence (DNA): TGTGCCAGCACCTACCGCGGGACAGGGGTTAGCTCCTATAATTCACCCCTCCACTTT. It translates to CASTYRGTGVSSYNSPLHF.

The gene calls are TRBV7-3 and TRBJ2-5; D perhaps matches TRBD2 (6 bases). This CDR3 is 14 amino acids long. Looked up from germline, CDR1 is SGHTA and CDR2 is FQGTGA. Trimming took off 5 bases at V and 5 bases at J, with 15 bases between the two ends. The CDR3 DNA follows: TGTGCCAGCAGCGCGGGACTCCTTGGGGAGACCCAGTACTTC. This sequence encodes CASSAGLLGETQYF.

The gene calls are TRBV5-8 and TRBJ2-5; D is perhaps TRBD1 (7 bases). The CDR3 length is 14 residues. Trimming left V 2 bases short and J 2 bases short, with 10 bases between. CDR1 is SGHTS, CDR2 YDEGEE, per germline. The CDR3 protein is CASSFRGAQETQYF. The CDR3 DNA reads as TGTGCCAGCAGCTTCAGGGGGGCGCAAGAGACCCAGTACTTC.

The chain recombines TRBV7-8 with TRBJ2-1, with 11 nucleotides matching TRBD1. Trimming removed 6 bases from V and 9 bases from J; junction bases left unmatched: 7. CDR3 length: 14 residues. CDR1 and CDR2 (germline): SGHVS, FQNEAQ. This CDR3 reads CASRRDRGTSEQFF. The CDR3 DNA reads as TGTGCCAGCAGGCGGGACAGGGGGACGTCTGAGCAGTTCTTC. Combining the CDR3 with reference TRBV7-8 and TRBJ2-1 gives the whole variable domain GAGVSQSPRYKVAKRGQDVALRCDPISGHVSLFWYQQALGQGPEFLTYFQNEAQLDKSGLPSDRFFAERPEGSVSTLKIQRTQQEDSAVYLCASRRDRGTSEQFFGPGTRLTVL.

This chain connects TRBV30 to TRBJ2-7; D remains ambiguous. The germline V and J ends were trimmed by 1 base and 3 bases, with 7 bases remaining between them. The CDR3 has 12 amino acids. Germline loops: CDR1 GTSNPN, CDR2 SVGIG (reference sequence). This chain's CDR3 is CAWSGQNYEQYF. As DNA, the CDR3 is TGTGCCTGGAGTGGGCAGAACTACGAGCAGTACTTC.

The V call is TRBV11-2, the J call TRBJ1-2, with D perhaps TRBD1 (5 bases). From germline, CDR1 is SGHAT and CDR2 FQNNGV. The ends were cut back, 1 base at V and 3 bases at J, with 15 bases in the middle. This CDR3 has 16 amino acids. Written as DNA, the CDR3 is TGTGCCAGCAGCTTAGTTAGGCCTGGGGGTCACTATGGCTACACCTTC. As protein: CASSLVRPGGHYGYTF.

V and J are TRBV9 and TRBJ2-1, with TRBD2 matching 15 bases. V lost 0 bases and J lost 10; bases outside the gene matches: 2. Germline CDR1 is SGDLS and CDR2 is YYNGEE. The CDR3 loop spans 15 amino acids. The CDR3 nucleotides are TGTGCCAGCAGCGTAGGGACTAGCGGGAGGGAAGAGCAGTTCTTC. Amino acids: CASSVGTSGREEQFF.

Turning to this clone: At the DNA level, this CDR3 is encoded by other sequences in the same sample as well. This chain links TRBV10-3 with TRBJ1-5; 7 nucleotides match TRBD1. Germline CDR1 reads ENHRY; CDR2 reads SYGVKD. CDR3 length equals 16 residues. V lost 0 bases, J lost 1 base, and 3 bases stayed unmatched. As DNA, the CDR3 is TGTGCCATCAGTGAGTCGGGCAGGGGGAGCAATCAGCCCCAGCATTTT. Residues: CAISESGRGSNQPQHF.

The chain employs TRBV7-3 and TRBJ2-1; D unresolved. V was pared by 5 bases and J by 10 bases, with 6 bases between. The CDR3 spans 10 residues. Germline V gene lookup returns CDR1 SGHTA and CDR2 FQGTGA. CDR3 residues: CASSGEEQFF. In nucleotides, the CDR3 is TGTGCCAGCAGCGGTGAGGAGCAGTTCTTC.

V usage is TRBV11-3 and J usage is TRBJ2-5; unclear D gene. The V end was cut by 3 bases, the J end by 0 bases, with 5 bases between. The CDR3 extends over 13 amino acids. CDR1 and CDR2 from the germline V gene are SGHNT and YENEEA. The CDR3 DNA reads TGTGCCAGCAGCTTTAGCCACCAAGAGACCCAGTACTTC. Protein product: CASSFSHQETQYF. Based on the CDR3 plus reference TRBV11-3 and TRBJ2-5, the full variable domain is EAGVVQSPRYKIIEKKQPVAFWCNPISGHNTLYWYLQNLGQGPELLIRYENEEAVDDSQLPKDRFSAERLKGVDSTLKIQPAELGDSAVYLCASSFSHQETQYFGPGTRLLVL.

V usage is TRBV6-6 and J usage is TRBJ1-3; D is possibly TRBD1 (6 bases). The CDR3 spans 15 residues. Germline assignment: CDR1 MNHNY and CDR2 SVGAGI (reference sequence). V lost 2 bases and J 0 bases, leaving 8 bases between the germline ends. As DNA, the CDR3 is TGTGCCAGCAGTTACACAGGGCGCTCTGGAAACACCATATATTTT. This gives the protein CASSYTGRSGNTIYF.

J is TRBJ1-2 and V is TRBV12-5; TRBD1 agrees at 8 bases. Germline trimming cut 3 bases from V and 0 bases from J; bases unmatched to any gene: 3. CDR1 and CDR2 from the germline V gene are LGHNT and FRNRAP. This CDR3 has 15 amino acids. The CDR3 region is CASGFGTGANYGYTF. CDR3 bases: TGTGCTAGTGGTTTTGGGACAGGCGCTAACTATGGCTACACCTTC.

The chain has TRBV19 and TRBJ1-6, with TRBD1 identical over 7 bases. This CDR3 has 15 amino acids. The V and J ends lost 5 bases and 5 bases, in that order; junction bases with no gene match: 6. CDR1 LNHDA and CDR2 SQIVND come from the germline V gene (reference sequence). The CDR3 DNA reads TGTGCCAGTAGTCCACGGGACAGTAATAATTCACCCCTCCACTTT. It specifies CASSPRDSNNSPLHF.

The chain uses TRBV5-5 and TRBJ1-2; tentative D call: TRBD1 (5 bases). Germline loops: CDR1 SGHKS, CDR2 YYEKEE (reference sequence). This CDR3 is 14 amino acids long. V was trimmed by 0 bases and J by 4 bases, leaving 10 bases between them. Here the CDR3 reads CASSLAGSGYGYTF. CDR3 bases: TGTGCCAGCAGCTTGGCAGGGAGCGGCTATGGCTACACCTTC.

This sequence joins TRBV21-1 and TRBJ2-7; the table's D gene call, TRBD2, was not cross checked with the DNA. TRBV21-1 has pseudogene status. CDR3 size: 15 residues. The CDR3: CASSGARGLPDEQYF. The CDR3 DNA reads as TGTGCCAGCAGCGGTGCGCGGGGGCTCCCGGACGAGCAGTACTTC.

The rearrangement uses TRBV6-5 and TRBJ1-5; a possible D gene is TRBD1 (6 bases). Trimming removed 10 bases at V and 9 bases at J, with 19 bases between. This CDR3 comprises 13 residues. Germline CDR1 and CDR2: MNHEY and SVGAGI. The CDR3 nucleotides read TGTGCCACCGGGGACAAGGGGGTAGGGCCCCAGCATTTT. Its protein is CATGDKGVGPQHF.

This chain joins TRBV11-3 and TRBJ2-3; 11 bases are shared with TRBD2. The CDR3 has 17 amino acids. V trimming: 3 bases; J trimming: 5 bases; junction bases outside the gene matches: 10. Germline CDR1 and CDR2: SGHNT and YENEEA. In DNA, the CDR3 is TGTGCCAGCAGCTTGAGAACTAGCGGGGGCCAGGGAGATACGCAGTATTTT. The encoded protein is CASSLRTSGGQGDTQYF.

The chain couples TRBV19 to TRBJ2-1, with no clear D. Per the germline V gene, CDR1 is LNHDA and CDR2 is SQIVND (reference sequence). This CDR3 has 13 amino acids. Trimming removed 5 bases from V and 5 bases from J, with 10 bases in between. CDR3 DNA sequence: TGTGCCAGTAGTTCAGTAGAAGACAATGAGCAGTTCTTC. This translates into CASSSVEDNEQFF.

This chain uses TRBV11-2 with TRBJ1-1, with D unresolved. V shed 3 bases and J shed 4 bases, with 15 bases lying between them. There are 15 residues in the CDR3. Germline lookup yields CDR1 SGHAT and CDR2 FQNNGV. Here the CDR3 reads CASSFGSPGGTEAFF. The CDR3 nucleotides read TGTGCCAGCAGCTTCGGATCCCCCGGAGGCACTGAAGCTTTCTTT.